These 26 T cell receptor beta chains were all obtained from the same sample, sequenced in a study of identical twins (dated by TCRdb to the mid-2010s). Receptors were amplified or captured by 5' RACE. These reads were obtained on an Illumina HiSeq 2000. The public reads were reprocessed in TCRdb via fastp at Q25 and MiXCR, keeping in-frame beta chains. Rows matching on CDR3 protein sequence are summarized as one entry with the most common DNA and genes. This sample is represented by more than 600,000 distinct CDR3 sequences; around a sixth of them were singletons. Around 13% of the sample lies in the top ten. Separately, the same data were catalogued under a study of T cells expressing NK-cell markers.

Sequences were obtained from PBMCs. The receptors were gathered from a woman aged 18-30 years in good health.

The CDR3 DNA reads TGTGCCAGCAGCGCAGGGGGCCTTAACTATGGCTACACCTTC. Translated, it gives CASSAGGLNYGYTF. The V gene is TRBV9, the J gene TRBJ1-2, with 8 bases aligning to TRBD1. The CDR3 has 14 amino acids. The germline V gene has CDR1 SGDLS and CDR2 YYNGEE. The V gene end was trimmed by 3 bases and the J gene end by 1 base; junction bases not matched to a gene: 2.

V usage is TRBV20-1 and J usage is TRBJ2-3, with D possibly TRBD1 on 5 matching bases. This CDR3 spans 14 amino acids. Trimming removed 1 base at V and 0 bases at J, with 8 bases between. Germline-derived CDR1 and CDR2 are DFQATT and SNEGSKA (reference sequence). CDR3 loop: CSARGTPSTDTQYF. CDR3 bases: TGCAGTGCTAGAGGGACACCTAGCACAGATACGCAGTATTTT.

This clonotype turned up a few times. The gene calls are TRBV7-9 and TRBJ1-1, with D possibly being TRBD1 (5 bases). The CDR3 is 14 residues long. Germline V lookup: CDR1 SEHNR, CDR2 FQNEAQ (reference sequence). The V end lost 3 bases, the J end lost 4 bases, and 12 bases lay between the germline ends. CDR3 region: CASSLGESSTEAFF. In DNA form, the CDR3 reads TGTGCCAGCAGCTTGGGGGAATCGAGCACTGAAGCTTTCTTT.

This clonotype has just a few counts. The chain has TRBV7-9 and TRBJ2-4; the D is unclear. Germline V gene lookup returns CDR1 SEHNR and CDR2 FQNEAQ (reference sequence). The CDR3 is 15 residues long. The V gene lost 0 bases and the J gene lost 3 bases, with 9 bases spanning the gap. This CDR3 is CASSLASPYKNIQYF. In nucleotides, the CDR3 is TGTGCCAGCAGCTTAGCGAGCCCTTACAAAAACATTCAGTACTTC. Full variable domain (missing parts from reference TRBV7-9 and TRBJ2-4): DTGVSQNPRHKITKRGQNVTFRCDPISEHNRLYWYRQTLGQGPEFLTYFQNEAQLEKSRLLSDRFSAERPKGSFSTLEIQRTEQGDSAMYLCASSLASPYKNIQYFGAGTRLSVL.

The chain employs TRBV9 and TRBJ1-2; D not certain. The germline gives CDR1 SGDLS, CDR2 YYNGEE. V shed 4 bases and J shed 6 bases, with 16 bases lying between them. The CDR3 runs 14 residues. This chain's CDR3 is CASSLQNSEDGYTF. CDR3 in DNA: TGTGCCAGCAGCTTACAGAACAGTGAGGATGGCTACACCTTC.

The V gene is TRBV9, the J gene TRBJ2-5, with TRBD2 identical over 8 bases. The CDR3 is 14 amino acids. V lost 2 bases and J lost 2; bases outside the gene matches: 2. CDR1 SGDLS and CDR2 YYNGEE come from the germline V gene. CDR3 DNA sequence: TGTGCCAGCAGCGTCGGGACTAGTCAAGAGACCCAGTACTTC. Translating gives CASSVGTSQETQYF.

Only a few counts were recorded for this clonotype. V usage is TRBV7-2 and J usage is TRBJ2-7, with D unclear. V was shortened by 3 bases and J by 1 base, with 10 bases between the two germline ends. The CDR3 is made up of 14 amino acids. CDR1 and CDR2 from the germline V gene are SGHTA and FQGNSA. The CDR3 protein is CASSLSIHSYEQYF. The CDR3 region has the DNA TGTGCCAGCAGCTTGAGCATCCATTCCTACGAGCAGTACTTC.

In its sample, this clonotype was seen a few times. The CDR3 region is CASSRQVSNQPQHF. The CDR3, as DNA: TGTGCCAGCAGCCGACAGGTCAGCAATCAGCCCCAGCATTTT. The rearrangement links TRBV6-1 to TRBJ1-5, with a weak D call TRBD1 (6 bases). V was shortened by 6 bases and J by 1 base, with 10 bases between the two germline ends. Germline assignment: CDR1 MNHNS and CDR2 SASEGT. CDR3 size: 14 residues.

This clonotype was detected a few times. The genes are TRBV7-3 and TRBJ2-2; no definite D call. The CDR3 totals 15 residues. Trimming cost V 1 base and J 4 bases, with 10 bases left between them. Germline V gives CDR1 SGHTA, CDR2 FQGTGA. CDR3 sequence (DNA): TGTGCCAGCAGCTTAAGTGCCGTATCCACCGGGGAGCTGTTTTTT. This sequence encodes CASSLSAVSTGELFF. The full variable domain, in which reference TRBV7-3 and TRBJ2-2 provide the parts outside the CDR3, is GAGVSQTPSNKVTEKGKYVELRCDPISGHTALYWYRQSLGQGPEFLIYFQGTGAADDSGLPNDRFFAVRPEGSVSTLKIQRTERGDSAVYLCASSLSAVSTGELFFGEGSRLTVL.

This clonotype occurred a few times. The chain links TRBV20-1 to TRBJ2-7; D may be TRBD2 (9 bases). V was shortened by 6 bases and J by 3 bases, with 21 bases between the two germline ends. The germline V gene encodes CDR1 DFQATT and CDR2 SNEGSKA (reference sequence). The CDR3 has 15 residues. The CDR3 here is CSARDRLAGFYEQYF. DNA for the CDR3: TGCAGTGCGAGGGACAGGCTAGCGGGATTCTACGAGCAGTACTTC.

This chain uses TRBV5-1 with TRBJ1-1; D remains ambiguous. The CDR3 contains 14 residues. The V and J ends lost 0 bases and 5 bases respectively, with 11 bases between them. CDR1 and CDR2 (germline): SGHRS, YFSETQ. The CDR3 nucleotides read TGCGCCAGCAGCTTGGACACAGAGACGACTGAAGCTTTCTTT. It translates to CASSLDTETTEAFF.

The table lists this clonotype with a few counts. The genes are TRBV6-5 and TRBJ2-3; 9 nucleotides line up with TRBD2. The CDR3 extends over 16 amino acids. From germline, CDR1 is MNHEY and CDR2 SVGAGI. After removal of 2 bases from V and 1 base from J, the junction contained 4 bases not matched to a gene. CDR3 in amino acids: CASSYTLAGRTDTQYF. The CDR3 DNA sequence: TGTGCCAGCAGTTACACACTAGCGGGCCGCACAGATACGCAGTATTTT.

This clonotype was observed a handful of times. The chain carries TRBV7-2 and TRBJ2-7; TRBD2 aligns across 10 bases. J lost 4 bases, V lost 5 bases, and 5 bases had no gene match. Germline-derived CDR1 and CDR2 are SGHTA and FQGNSA. The CDR3 sequence is 14 residues long. The CDR3 here is CASSHSGRGYEQYF. In DNA, the CDR3 is TGTGCCAGCAGCCACAGCGGGAGGGGTTACGAGCAGTACTTC.

At least ten counts were recorded for this clonotype. The chain combines TRBV20-1 with TRBJ2-7, with D unresolved. The germline V gene encodes CDR1 DFQATT and CDR2 SNEGSKA (reference sequence). This CDR3 spans 12 amino acids. Trimming took off 7 bases at V and 0 bases at J, with 10 bases between the two ends. CDR3 DNA: TGCAGTGTCGGCAGGAGCTCCTACGAGCAGTACTTC. Encoded protein: CSVGRSSYEQYF.

V usage is TRBV3-1 and J usage is TRBJ2-1; 7 bases line up with TRBD2. The germline V gene encodes CDR1 LGHDT and CDR2 YNNKEL (reference sequence). Trimming took 0 bases from V and 12 from J; bases not matched to a gene: 5. The CDR3 has 13 residues. CDR3 in amino acids: CASSQDLGTTQFF. CDR3 bases: TGTGCCAGCAGCCAAGATCTGGGGACTACGCAGTTCTTC.

This clonotype was picked up many times. The gene calls are TRBV12-3 or TRBV12-4 and TRBJ1-5; D is uncertain. Trimming removed 8 bases from V and 0 bases from J, with 5 bases in between. This CDR3 spans 12 amino acids. The CDR3 DNA follows: TGTGCCAGCCGCTATAGCAATCAGCCCCAGCATTTT. This gives the protein CASRYSNQPQHF.

V usage is TRBV20-1 and J usage is TRBJ1-1; D not certain. Trimming cost V 0 bases and J 2 bases, with 10 bases left between them. The CDR3 length is 14 residues. The germline V gene has CDR1 DFQATT and CDR2 SNEGSKA (reference sequence). The CDR3 here is CSARDKTGNTEAFF. The CDR3, as DNA: TGCAGTGCTAGAGATAAAACCGGAAACACTGAAGCTTTCTTT.

V is TRBV20-1 and J is TRBJ2-3; D possibly matches TRBD1 or TRBD2 (8 bases each). Germline lookup yields CDR1 DFQATT and CDR2 SNEGSKA (reference sequence). V shed 4 bases and J shed 2 bases, with 31 bases lying between them. This CDR3 is built from 20 residues. Written as DNA, the CDR3 is TGCAGTGCTACTTCCCGGACAGGGATAGGGCTAGCGGGTTACACAGATACGCAGTATTTT. This translates into CSATSRTGIGLAGYTDTQYF.

The J gene is TRBJ2-1, the V gene TRBV5-1; the D gene is possibly TRBD1 (6 bases). Germline V gives CDR1 SGHRS, CDR2 YFSETQ. V was trimmed by 0 bases and J by 3 bases, leaving 7 bases between them. The CDR3 spans 14 residues. The CDR3 region is CASSLDRDYNEQFF. DNA of the CDR3: TGCGCCAGCAGCTTGGACAGGGACTACAATGAGCAGTTCTTC.

This clonotype has a handful of counts. The V and J genes are TRBV5-1 and TRBJ1-2, with a possible D match to TRBD1 (5 bases). The CDR3 extends over 14 amino acids. Per germline, CDR1 SGHRS and CDR2 YFSETQ. V was pared by 3 bases and J by 7 bases, with 16 bases between. In nucleotides, the CDR3 is TGCGCCAGCAGCTGGGAGGGGCCGCCCGGTGGCTACACCTTC. Protein sequence: CASSWEGPPGGYTF.

V is TRBV11-1 and J is TRBJ2-3, with TRBD2 identical over 7 bases. Losses at the gene ends were 2 bases for V and 8 bases for J; bases not matched to a gene: 19. CDR3 length: 18 amino acids. Germline lookup yields CDR1 SGHAT and CDR2 FQDESV (reference sequence). The CDR3 sequence is CASSLKGRGNFPSGTQYF. The CDR3 bases are TGTGCCAGCAGCTTAAAGGGGCGGGGGAACTTTCCTTCTGGTACGCAGTATTTT.

Remarks on this clonotype: A read error may explain this, as a much larger clone is one base away. This chain joins TRBV5-1 and TRBJ2-1; 7 nucleotides line up with TRBD1. V shed 4 bases, J shed 6 bases, and the junction held 7 bases outside the gene matches. CDR3 length equals 14 residues. CDR1 and CDR2 from the germline V gene are SGHRS and YFSETQ. The DNA of the CDR3 is TGCGCCAGCAGCCTCGGACAGGTCAGCAATGAGCAGTTCTTC. It yields the protein CASSLGQVSNEQFF.

This clonotype has more than one count but fewer than ten. V is TRBV5-1 and J is TRBJ2-1, with 9 bases lining up with TRBD2. The trim removed 10 bases at V and 8 bases at J, leaving 16 bases unmatched. Germline V gives CDR1 SGHRS, CDR2 YFSETQ. The CDR3 extends over 15 amino acids. The CDR3 reads CASKGLAGHGDEQFF. Written as DNA, the CDR3 is TGCGCCTCCAAAGGGCTAGCGGGACACGGGGATGAGCAGTTCTTC. The full variable domain, rest sourced from reference TRBV5-1 and TRBJ2-1, is KAGVTQTPRYLIKTRGQQVTLSCSPISGHRSVSWYQQTPGQGLQFLFEYFSETQRNKGNFPGRFSGRQFSNSRSEMNVSTLELGDSALYLCASKGLAGHGDEQFFGPGTRLTVL.

This chain joins TRBV2 and TRBJ2-1; 13 bases agree with TRBD2. With V trimmed by 6 bases and J by 7 bases, 6 bases remained unmatched. CDR1 SNHLY and CDR2 FYNNEI come from the germline V gene. The CDR3 has 15 amino acids. This CDR3 reads CASRVLAGGPNEQFF. Written as DNA, the CDR3 is TGTGCCAGCAGAGTACTAGCGGGAGGGCCAAATGAGCAGTTCTTC.

This clonotype was recorded a few times. This sequence joins TRBV12-3 or TRBV12-4 and TRBJ1-1; TRBD1 is a possible D gene (5 bases). This CDR3 region has 14 residues. Trimming pared 5 bases from V and 2 bases from J, leaving 12 bases between. The CDR3 coding sequence is TGTGCCAGCAGTCACCCGGGGGGAAACACTGAAGCTTTCTTT. As protein: CASSHPGGNTEAFF.

The rearrangement joins TRBV11-1 to TRBJ2-7; TRBD1 aligns across 8 bases. Germline V gives CDR1 SGHAT, CDR2 FQDESV (reference sequence). V trimming: 5 bases; J trimming: 4 bases; junction bases outside the gene matches: 10. The length of the CDR3 is 15 residues. The CDR3 sequence is CASSLRPGGGYEQYF. In nucleotides, the CDR3 is TGTGCCAGCAGCCTCCGGCCAGGGGGCGGTTACGAGCAGTACTTC.